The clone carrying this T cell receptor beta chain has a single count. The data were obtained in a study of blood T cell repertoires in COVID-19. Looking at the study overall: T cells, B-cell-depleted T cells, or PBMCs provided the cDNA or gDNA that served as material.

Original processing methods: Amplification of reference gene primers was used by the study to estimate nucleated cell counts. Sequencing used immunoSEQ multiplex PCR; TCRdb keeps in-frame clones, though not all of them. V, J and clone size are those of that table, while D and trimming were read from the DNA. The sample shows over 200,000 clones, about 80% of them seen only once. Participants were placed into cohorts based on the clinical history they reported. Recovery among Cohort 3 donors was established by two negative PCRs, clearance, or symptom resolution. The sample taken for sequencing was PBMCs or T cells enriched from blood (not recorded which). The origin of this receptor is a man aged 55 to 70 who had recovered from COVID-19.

The CDR3: CASSIGRTGGRQPQHF. As DNA, the CDR3 is TGTGCCAGTAGTATAGGGAGGACAGGCGGTCGGCAGCCCCAGCATTTT. This rearrangement joins TRBV19 to TRBJ1-5, with 7 bases identical to TRBD1. This CDR3 region has 16 residues. V was clipped by 1 base and J by 7 bases; unmatched bases: 10. CDR1 LNHDA and CDR2 SQIVND come from the germline V gene (reference sequence).